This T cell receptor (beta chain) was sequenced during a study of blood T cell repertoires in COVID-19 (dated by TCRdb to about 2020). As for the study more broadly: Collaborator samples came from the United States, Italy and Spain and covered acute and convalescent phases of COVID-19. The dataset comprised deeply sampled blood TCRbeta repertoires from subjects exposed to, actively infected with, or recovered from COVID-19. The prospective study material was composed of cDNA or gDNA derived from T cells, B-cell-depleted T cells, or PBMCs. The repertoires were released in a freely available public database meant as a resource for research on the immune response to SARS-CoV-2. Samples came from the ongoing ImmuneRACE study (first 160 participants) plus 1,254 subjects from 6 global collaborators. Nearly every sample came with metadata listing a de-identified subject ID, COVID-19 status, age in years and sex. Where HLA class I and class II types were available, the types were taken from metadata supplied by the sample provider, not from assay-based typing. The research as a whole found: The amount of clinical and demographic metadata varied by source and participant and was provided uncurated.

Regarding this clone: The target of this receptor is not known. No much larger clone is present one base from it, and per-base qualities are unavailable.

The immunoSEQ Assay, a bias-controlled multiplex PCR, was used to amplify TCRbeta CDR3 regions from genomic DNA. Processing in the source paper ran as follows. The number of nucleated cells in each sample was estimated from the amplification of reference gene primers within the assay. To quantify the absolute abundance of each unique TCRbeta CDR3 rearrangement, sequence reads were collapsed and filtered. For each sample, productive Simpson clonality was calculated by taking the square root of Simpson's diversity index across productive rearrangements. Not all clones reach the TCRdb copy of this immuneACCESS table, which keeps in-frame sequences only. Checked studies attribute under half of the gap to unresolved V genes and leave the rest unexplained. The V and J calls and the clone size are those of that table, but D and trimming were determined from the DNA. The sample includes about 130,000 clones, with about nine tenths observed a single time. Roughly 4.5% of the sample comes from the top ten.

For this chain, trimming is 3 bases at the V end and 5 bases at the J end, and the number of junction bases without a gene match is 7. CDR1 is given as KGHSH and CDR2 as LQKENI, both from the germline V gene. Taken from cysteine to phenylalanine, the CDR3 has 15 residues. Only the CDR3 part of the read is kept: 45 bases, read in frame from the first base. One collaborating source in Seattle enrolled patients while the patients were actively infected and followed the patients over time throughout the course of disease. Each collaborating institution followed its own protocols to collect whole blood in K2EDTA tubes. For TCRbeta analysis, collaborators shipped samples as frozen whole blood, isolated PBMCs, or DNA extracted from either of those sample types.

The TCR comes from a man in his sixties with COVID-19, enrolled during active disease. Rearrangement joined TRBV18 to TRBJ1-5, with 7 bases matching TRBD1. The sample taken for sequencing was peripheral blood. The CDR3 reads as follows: CASSPPTGSDQPQHF. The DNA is TGTGCCAGCTCACCGCCGACAGGGTCGGATCAGCCCCAGCATTTT.